This T cell receptor beta chain was obtained from a study of blood T cell repertoires in COVID-19. In the study overall: Acute and convalescent COVID-19 samples came from the United States, Italy and Spain. PBMCs, B-cell-depleted T cells, or T cells provided the cDNA or gDNA that made up the material.

CDR3 size: 14 residues. CDR1 is SGHNT and CDR2 is YYREEE in the germline V gene (reference sequence). Trimming pared 7 bases from V and 3 bases from J, leaving 17 bases between. In the authors' workflow: Amplification of reference gene primers provided the estimated nucleated cell counts. Data came from immunoSEQ multiplex PCR; TCRdb stores just in-frame clones and leaves some out. That table supplies the V and J calls and clone size; D and trimming were determined from the DNA. Here the sample spans around 26,000 clones, approximately 92% being singletons. The chain is built from TRBV5-4 and TRBJ2-7; no clear D. Source material: peripheral blood. This receptor was obtained from a human donor in a cohort sampled during active COVID-19. The CDR3 DNA reads as TGTGCCAGCGGGCAGGAAGGTTCCCTCTACGAGCAGTACTTC. Translation gives CASGQEGSLYEQYF.